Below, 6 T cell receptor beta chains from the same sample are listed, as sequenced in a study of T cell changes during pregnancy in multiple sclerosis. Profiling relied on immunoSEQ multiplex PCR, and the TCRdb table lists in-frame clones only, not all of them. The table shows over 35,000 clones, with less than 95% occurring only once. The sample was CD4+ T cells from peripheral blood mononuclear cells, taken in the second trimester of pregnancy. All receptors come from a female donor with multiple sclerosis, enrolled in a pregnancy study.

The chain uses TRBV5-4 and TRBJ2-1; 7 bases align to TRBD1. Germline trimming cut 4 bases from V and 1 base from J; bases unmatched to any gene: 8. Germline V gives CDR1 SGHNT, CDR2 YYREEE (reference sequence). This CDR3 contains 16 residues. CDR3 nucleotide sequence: TGTGCCAGCAGCCGAAACAGGGGTCTTTCCTACAATGAGCAGTTCTTC. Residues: CASSRNRGLSYNEQFF.

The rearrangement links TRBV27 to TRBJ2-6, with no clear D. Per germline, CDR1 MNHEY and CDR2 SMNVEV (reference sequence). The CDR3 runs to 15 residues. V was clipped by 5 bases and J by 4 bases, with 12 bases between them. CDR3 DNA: TGTGCCAGCAGTGCGAGCCGGGTCGGGGCCAACGTCCTGACTTTC. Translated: CASSASRVGANVLTF.

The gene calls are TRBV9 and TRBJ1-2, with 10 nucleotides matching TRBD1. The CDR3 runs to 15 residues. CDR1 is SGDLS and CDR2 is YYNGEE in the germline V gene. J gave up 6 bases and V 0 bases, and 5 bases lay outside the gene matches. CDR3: CASSVEDRGIHGYTF. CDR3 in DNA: TGTGCCAGCAGCGTAGAGGACAGGGGGATACATGGCTACACCTTC.

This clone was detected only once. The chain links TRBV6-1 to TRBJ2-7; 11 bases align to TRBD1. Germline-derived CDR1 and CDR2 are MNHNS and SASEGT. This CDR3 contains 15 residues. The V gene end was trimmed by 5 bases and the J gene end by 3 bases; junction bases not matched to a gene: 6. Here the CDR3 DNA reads TGTGCCAGCAGTCGTGCCGGGACAGGGGGCTACGAGCAGTACTTC. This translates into CASSRAGTGGYEQYF.

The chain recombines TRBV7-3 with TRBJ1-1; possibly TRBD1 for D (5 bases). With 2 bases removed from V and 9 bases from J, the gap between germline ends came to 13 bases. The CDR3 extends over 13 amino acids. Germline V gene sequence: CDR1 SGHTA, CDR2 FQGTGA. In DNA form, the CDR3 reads TGTGCCAGCAGCTTAGATGGACATCTCAAAGCTTTCTTT. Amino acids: CASSLDGHLKAFF.

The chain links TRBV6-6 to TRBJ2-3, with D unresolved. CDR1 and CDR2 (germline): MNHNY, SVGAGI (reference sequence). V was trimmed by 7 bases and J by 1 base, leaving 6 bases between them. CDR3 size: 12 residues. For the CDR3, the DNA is TGTGCCAGCACCACTGGCACAGATACGCAGTATTTT. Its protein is CASTTGTDTQYF.